One sample yielded the 21 T cell receptor beta chains listed below, sequenced in a study of cytomegalovirus exposure and HLA in healthy donors. PCR primers comprised 60 Vbeta and 13 Jbeta primers. TCRdb's copy holds only in-frame clones and misses some; the assay was immunoSEQ multiplex PCR. The sample carries 150,000 to 200,000 clones, approximately 80% recorded once. Sequencing was carried out using PBMCs. The receptors shown here come from a woman aged 50 to 60 in good health and CMV-seropositive.

The count of this clone is one. One junction end does not reproduce the germline sequence, and a read error may be involved. This chain joins TRBV7-7 and TRBJ2-1; 8 nucleotides align to TRBD2. The CDR3 is 14 amino acids. CDR1 is SSHAT and CDR2 is FNYEAQ in the germline V gene (reference sequence). CDR3 in DNA: TGTGCTAGCAGCTTAGCGGGGCCTTACAATGAGCAGTTCTTC. It codes for CASSLAGPYNEQFF.

V and J are TRBV10-2 and TRBJ2-7; D uncertain. The V gene's germline CDR1 is WSHSY and CDR2 SAAADI. The V gene lost 6 bases and the J gene lost 3 bases, with 12 bases spanning the gap. This CDR3 has 13 residues. The chain's CDR3 is CASRSGNFYEQYF. The CDR3 DNA is TGCGCCAGCAGGTCAGGAAACTTCTACGAGCAGTACTTC.

The chain employs TRBV7-2 and TRBJ1-2; D is unclear. Between the trimmed V and J ends, which lost 1 base and 7 bases, there was a span of 16 bases. Germline V CDR1 and CDR2: SGHTA, FQGNSA. This CDR3 is built from 15 residues. The CDR3 protein is CASSLEGRPLPGYTF. Here the CDR3 DNA reads TGTGCCAGCAGCTTAGAAGGCAGGCCCCTTCCTGGCTACACCTTC. The full variable domain, rest sourced from reference TRBV7-2 and TRBJ1-2, is GAGVSQSPSNKVTEKGKDVELRCDPISGHTALYWYRQSLGQGLEFLIYFQGNSAPDKSGLPSDRFSAERTGGSVSTLTIQRTQQEDSAVYLCASSLEGRPLPGYTFGSGTRLTVV.

The rearrangement joins TRBV25-1 to TRBJ1-1; no reliable D call. Trimming stripped 5 bases from V and 8 bases from J, with 9 bases between. Germline V lookup: CDR1 MGHDK, CDR2 SYGVNS. The CDR3 covers 11 residues. The CDR3 sequence: CASSPSTEAFF. The CDR3 nucleotides are TGTGCCAGCAGTCCCTCGACAGAAGCTTTCTTT.

J is TRBJ1-1 and V is TRBV19; a possible D gene is TRBD1 (6 bases). The V end lost 8 bases, the J end lost 6 bases, and 16 bases lay between the germline ends. Germline CDR1 LNHDA, CDR2 SQIVND (reference sequence). The CDR3 covers 13 residues. CDR3 in amino acids: CASGGGQNAEAFF. CDR3 sequence (DNA): TGTGCCAGTGGGGGGGGGCAAAACGCTGAAGCTTTCTTT.

Concerning this clone: The junction departs from germline at one end; a sequencing error may be responsible. The chain has TRBV5-4 and TRBJ2-1, with 9 bases identical to TRBD1. Germline V gene data show CDR1 as SGHNT and CDR2 as YYREEE (reference sequence). This CDR3 is built from 14 residues. This CDR3 reads CASSLRDRANEQFF. In nucleotides, the CDR3 is TGTGCTAGCAGCTTGAGGGACAGGGCCAATGAGCAGTTCTTC.

The genes are TRBV7-3 and TRBJ2-7, with 7 bases fitting TRBD1. V was pared by 0 bases and J by 6 bases, with 5 bases of the junction left unmatched. The CDR3 contains 14 residues. Germline CDR1 reads SGHTA; CDR2 reads FQGTGA. For the CDR3, the DNA is TGTGCCAGCAGCTTAACGCCCGGGACAGCCGAGCAGTACTTC. It specifies CASSLTPGTAEQYF.

About this clone: Other nucleotide sequences in the sample specify the same CDR3. The chain couples TRBV5-6 to TRBJ1-3; D is uncertain. V shed 6 bases and J shed 0 bases, with 13 bases lying between them. CDR1 SGHDT and CDR2 YYEEEE come from the germline V gene. This CDR3 has 15 residues. The chain's CDR3 is CASTRLQSSGNTIYF. Here the CDR3 DNA reads TGTGCCAGCACTCGGTTACAGAGCTCTGGAAACACCATATATTTT.

The chain is built from TRBV5-1 and TRBJ2-7; 9 nucleotides line up with TRBD1. The germline V gene has CDR1 SGHRS and CDR2 YFSETQ. CDR3 length equals 13 residues. Trimming at V came to 4 bases and at J to 9 bases, leaving 8 bases not matched to a gene. Here the CDR3 reads CASSAGTGSRQYF. For the CDR3, the DNA is TGCGCCAGCAGCGCGGGGACAGGGTCTCGGCAGTACTTC.

The V and J genes are TRBV2 and TRBJ2-1; 7 nucleotides align to TRBD2. This CDR3 has 17 amino acids. With 10 bases clipped from V and 4 bases from J, the junction kept 19 bases outside the gene matches. CDR1 is SNHLY, CDR2 FYNNEI, per germline. CDR3 sequence reads: CATEGLGTSGIYNEQFF. CDR3 in DNA: TGTGCCACCGAAGGACTAGGGACGTCTGGGATTTACAATGAGCAGTTCTTC. Full variable domain (missing parts from reference TRBV2 and TRBJ2-1): EPEVTQTPSHQVTQMGQEVILRCVPISNHLYFYWYRQILGQKVEFLVSFYNNEISEKSEIFDDQFSVERPDGSNFTLKIRSTKLEDSAMYFCATEGLGTSGIYNEQFFGPGTRLTVL.

The rearrangement joins TRBV10-2 to TRBJ2-3; 11 positions match TRBD2. V trimming: 5 bases; J trimming: 3 bases; junction bases outside the gene matches: 4. CDR1 and CDR2 from the germline V gene are WSHSY and SAAADI. The CDR3 sequence is 15 residues long. The CDR3 nucleotides are TGCGCCAGCAGTTATACTAGCGGGGGAACAGATACGCAGTATTTT. Its protein is CASSYTSGGTDTQYF.

This clone appeared a few times. This sequence joins TRBV6-1 and TRBJ1-1; 7 bases fit TRBD1. The CDR3 runs 14 residues. The germline gives CDR1 MNHNS, CDR2 SASEGT. V shed 6 bases, J shed 5 bases, and the junction held 9 bases outside the gene matches. The CDR3 loop is CASSRQGLRTEAFF. In DNA form, the CDR3 reads TGTGCCAGCAGCCGACAGGGCCTTCGGACTGAAGCTTTCTTT.

The CDR3 spells CAISGTGYGAETQYF. The CDR3 nucleotides are TGTGCCATCAGCGGCACAGGGTACGGGGCAGAGACCCAGTACTTC. The chain couples TRBV10-3 to TRBJ2-5, with a possible D match to TRBD1 (6 bases). Trimming removed 6 bases at V and 4 bases at J, with 18 bases between. The germline V gene has CDR1 ENHRY and CDR2 SYGVKD. CDR3 length equals 15 residues.

This clone occurred a few times. The V gene is TRBV7-2, the J gene TRBJ2-5, with D possibly matching TRBD2 (6 bases). The CDR3 is made up of 17 amino acids. The V gene lost 3 bases and the J gene lost 4 bases, with 21 bases spanning the gap. CDR1 and CDR2 from the germline V gene are SGHTA and FQGNSA. The CDR3 nucleotides read TGTGCCAGCAGCTTTGGGGGGAAGACAAAGGGATTAGAGACCCAGTACTTC. Its protein product is CASSFGGKTKGLETQYF.

The gene calls are TRBV7-3 and TRBJ2-1, with 7 bases that match TRBD2. Losses at the gene ends were 5 bases for V and 8 bases for J; bases not matched to a gene: 9. This CDR3 comprises 14 residues. Germline CDR1 and CDR2: SGHTA and FQGTGA. CDR3 nucleotide sequence: TGTGCCAGCAGCCAGTCAAGGGAGGGCCATGAGCAGTTCTTC. This encodes CASSQSREGHEQFF.

Written as DNA, the CDR3 is TGTGCCAGCAGACCGGGACTGAGCTACGAGCAGTACTTC. Its protein product is CASRPGLSYEQYF. This chain links TRBV2 with TRBJ2-7; perhaps TRBD2 as D (6 bases). V was cut by 6 bases and J by 3 bases, with 12 bases left in between. The CDR3 length is 13 residues. Per germline, CDR1 SNHLY and CDR2 FYNNEI.

V and J are TRBV19 and TRBJ1-1; 9 bases match TRBD1. Trimming cost V 6 bases and J 8 bases; bases outside gene matches: 13. CDR3 length: 15 amino acids. CDR1 LNHDA and CDR2 SQIVND come from the germline V gene (reference sequence). The CDR3, as DNA: TGTGCCAGTAGGAACTTCGCGGGACAGGGAAACGAAGCTTTCTTT. This gives the protein CASRNFAGQGNEAFF.

J is TRBJ1-2 and V is TRBV6-5, with D possibly TRBD1 on 5 matching bases. The germline gives CDR1 MNHEY, CDR2 SVGAGI. This CDR3 has 14 amino acids. Trimming cost V 4 bases and J 4 bases, with 13 bases left between them. CDR3 nucleotides: TGTGCCAGCAGTTCCCCAGGGCTTACCTATGGCTACACCTTC. Encoded protein: CASSSPGLTYGYTF.

The chain joins TRBV29-1 to TRBJ1-1; TRBD1 might be the D (5 bases). CDR1 SQVTM and CDR2 ANQGSEA come from the germline V gene. CDR3 size: 13 residues. The germline V and J ends were trimmed by 5 bases and 4 bases, with 14 bases remaining between them. The DNA of the CDR3 is TGCAGCGTTTCGCAGGGTGAAGGCACTGAAGCTTTCTTT. Amino acid sequence: CSVSQGEGTEAFF.

As to this clone: A read error may account for a junction end that differs from germline. The chain uses TRBV15 and TRBJ1-2, with D possibly TRBD1 on 6 matching bases. The CDR3 loop spans 13 amino acids. The germline V gene has CDR1 LNHNV and CDR2 YYDKDF (reference sequence). DNA of the CDR3: TGTGCCACCAGCCGAGACAGGAATGATGGCTACACCTTC. Its translation is CATSRDRNDGYTF.

The chain uses TRBV7-9 and TRBJ2-7; TRBD2 matches at 8 bases. With 7 bases clipped from V and 4 bases from J, the junction kept 9 bases outside the gene matches. CDR3 length equals 14 residues. Germline V gives CDR1 SEHNR, CDR2 FQNEAQ (reference sequence). For the CDR3, the DNA is TGTGCCAGCACCCTGAGCGGGGGCGGGTACGAGCAGTACTTC. It translates to CASTLSGGGYEQYF.